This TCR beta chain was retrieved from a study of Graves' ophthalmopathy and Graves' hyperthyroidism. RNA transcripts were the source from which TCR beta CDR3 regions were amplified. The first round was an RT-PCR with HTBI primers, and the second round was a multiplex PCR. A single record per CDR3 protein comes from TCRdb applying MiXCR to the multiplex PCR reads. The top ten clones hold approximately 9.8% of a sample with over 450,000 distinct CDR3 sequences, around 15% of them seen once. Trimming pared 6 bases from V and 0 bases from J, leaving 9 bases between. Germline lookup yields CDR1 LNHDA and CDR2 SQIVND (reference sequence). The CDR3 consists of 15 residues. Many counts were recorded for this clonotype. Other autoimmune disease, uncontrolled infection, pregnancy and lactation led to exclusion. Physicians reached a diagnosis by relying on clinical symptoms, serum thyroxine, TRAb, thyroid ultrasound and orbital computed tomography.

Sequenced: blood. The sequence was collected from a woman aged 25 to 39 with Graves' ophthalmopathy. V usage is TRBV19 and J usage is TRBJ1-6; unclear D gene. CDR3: CASSVRSSYNSPLHF. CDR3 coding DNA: TGTGCCAGTAGCGTTAGGAGCTCCTATAATTCACCCCTCCACTTT.